This T cell receptor (beta chain) was identified during a study of beta chain features in type 1 diabetes. Background on the study: Summed over all samples, the examined sorted cells came to 90 million to 120 million.

Germline-derived CDR1 and CDR2 are KGHSH and LQKENI. The length of the CDR3 is 13 residues. The V and J ends lost 1 base and 2 bases respectively, with 6 bases between them. Points from the study as a whole: Across all four CD4+ subsets, people with type 1 diabetes showed modestly shorter TCRB CDR3s. Insertions were fewer and deletions more numerous at VDJ junctions in type 1 diabetes patients.

Turning to this clone: Its antigen remains unidentified.

TCRB transcripts that were expressed got sequenced, as all of the isolated RNA had been reverse transcribed. Sequencing was performed with immunoSEQ multiplex PCR; in TCRdb, only in-frame clones are kept and a portion is missing. The sample gives some 270,000 clones, roughly a tenth of which show up once; over 0.015% is in the top ten. Sequencing was performed on naive CD4+ T cells from blood. This sequence originates from a man aged 30 to 45 with type 1 diabetes. The chain links TRBV18 to TRBJ2-7, with D perhaps matching TRBD1 (5 bases). CDR3: CASSPQDTYEQYF. CDR3 DNA: TGTGCCAGCTCACCACAGGACACCTACGAGCAGTACTTC.